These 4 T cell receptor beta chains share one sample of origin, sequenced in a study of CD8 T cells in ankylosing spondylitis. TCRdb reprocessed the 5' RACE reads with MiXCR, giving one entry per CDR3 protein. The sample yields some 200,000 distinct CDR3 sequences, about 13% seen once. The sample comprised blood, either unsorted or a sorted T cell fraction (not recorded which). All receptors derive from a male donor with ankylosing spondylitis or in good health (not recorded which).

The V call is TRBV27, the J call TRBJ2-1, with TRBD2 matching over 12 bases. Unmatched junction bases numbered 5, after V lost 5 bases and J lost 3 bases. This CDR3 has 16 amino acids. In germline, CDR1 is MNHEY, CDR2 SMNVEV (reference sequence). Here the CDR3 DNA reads TGTGCCAGCAGTCCTACTAGCGGGAGGCTCTACAATGAGCAGTTCTTC. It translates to CASSPTSGRLYNEQFF.

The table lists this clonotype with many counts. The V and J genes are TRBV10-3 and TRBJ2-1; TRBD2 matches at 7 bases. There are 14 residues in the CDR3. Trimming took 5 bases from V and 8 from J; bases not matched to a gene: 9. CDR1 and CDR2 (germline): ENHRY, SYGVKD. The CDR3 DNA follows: TGTGCCATCAGTCGCGACGGGGGGTTAGATGAGCAGTTCTTC. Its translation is CAISRDGGLDEQFF.

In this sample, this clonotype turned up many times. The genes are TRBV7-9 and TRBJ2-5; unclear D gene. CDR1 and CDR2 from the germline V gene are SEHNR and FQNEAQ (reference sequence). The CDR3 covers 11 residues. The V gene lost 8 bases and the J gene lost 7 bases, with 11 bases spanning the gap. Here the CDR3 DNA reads TGTGCCAGCTCCCTCCCAGGGACCCAGTACTTC. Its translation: CASSLPGTQYF.

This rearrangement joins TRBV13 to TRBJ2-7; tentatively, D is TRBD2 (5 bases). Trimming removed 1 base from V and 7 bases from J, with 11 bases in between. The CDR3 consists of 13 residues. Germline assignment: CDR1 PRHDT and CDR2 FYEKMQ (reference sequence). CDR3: CASSLASGLEQYF. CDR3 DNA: TGTGCCAGCAGCTTAGCGAGCGGTCTGGAGCAGTACTTC.